This T cell receptor (beta chain) was observed in a study of shared clonotypes between healthy human individuals. About the study: Donors were a couple of women and a few men aged 18 to 49.

The study, taken as a whole, reports: The naive CD4 repertoires of a few donors were compared, and about 5% of clonotypes were shared.

In the authors' methods: ImmunoSEQ supplied junction-only sequences lacking quality scores, so filtering was different. Using immunoSEQ multiplex PCR, the repertoire was profiled, and TCRdb retains in-frame clones only, with some absent. That table furnishes V, J and clone size, whereas the DNA furnished D and trimming. Altogether around 700,000 clones are present, around 73% being singletons, with the ten largest covering 1.5% to 2%. With regard to this clone: Its antigen is not identified.

Between the trimmed V and J ends, which lost 6 bases and 10 bases, there was a span of 16 bases. The CDR3 has 13 amino acids. The germline gives CDR1 MDHEN, CDR2 SYDVKM. The sample consisted of memory CD4+ T cells sorted from blood. Stated subset: CD45RA-negative fraction. This chain uses TRBV28 with TRBJ2-1; D unclear. The sequence derives from a woman in her 30s in good health. The CDR3 spells CASSDSAVGEQFF. In DNA form, the CDR3 reads TGTGCCAGCAGCGATTCTGCGGTAGGAGAGCAGTTCTTC.